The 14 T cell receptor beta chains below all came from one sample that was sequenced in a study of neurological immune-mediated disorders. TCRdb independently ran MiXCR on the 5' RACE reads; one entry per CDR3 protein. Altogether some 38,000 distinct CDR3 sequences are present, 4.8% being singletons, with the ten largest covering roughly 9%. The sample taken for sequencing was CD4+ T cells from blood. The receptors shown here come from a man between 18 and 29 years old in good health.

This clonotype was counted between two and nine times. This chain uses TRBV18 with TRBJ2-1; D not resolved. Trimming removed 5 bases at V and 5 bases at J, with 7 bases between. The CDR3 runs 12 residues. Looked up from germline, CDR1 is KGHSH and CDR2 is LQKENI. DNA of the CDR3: TGTGCCAGCTCAACAGCAAACAATGAGCAGTTCTTC. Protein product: CASSTANNEQFF.

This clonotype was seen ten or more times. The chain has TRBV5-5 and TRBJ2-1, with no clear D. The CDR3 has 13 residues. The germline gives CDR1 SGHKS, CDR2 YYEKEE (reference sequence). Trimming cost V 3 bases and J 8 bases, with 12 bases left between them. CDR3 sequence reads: CASSWTVPDEQFF. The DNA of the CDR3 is TGTGCCAGCAGCTGGACCGTCCCGGATGAGCAGTTCTTC.

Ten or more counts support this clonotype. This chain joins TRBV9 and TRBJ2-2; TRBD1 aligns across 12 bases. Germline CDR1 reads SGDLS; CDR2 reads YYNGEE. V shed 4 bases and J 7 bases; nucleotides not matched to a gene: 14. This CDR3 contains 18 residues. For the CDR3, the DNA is TGTGCCAGCAGCATTCGCCCGCCGGGACAGGGGGCAGTCGGGGAGCTGTTTTTT. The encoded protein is CASSIRPPGQGAVGELFF.

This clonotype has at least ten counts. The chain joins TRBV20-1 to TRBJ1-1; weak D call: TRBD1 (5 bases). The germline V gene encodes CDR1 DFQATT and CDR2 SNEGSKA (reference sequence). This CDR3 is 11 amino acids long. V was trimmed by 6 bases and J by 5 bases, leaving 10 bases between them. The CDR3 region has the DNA TGCAGTGCCGAGGGGTCTACTGAAGCTTTCTTT. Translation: CSAEGSTEAFF.

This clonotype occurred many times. CDR3 protein: CSARDQVWEGANTEAFF. The CDR3 DNA reads as TGCAGTGCTAGAGATCAGGTCTGGGAGGGGGCCAACACTGAAGCTTTCTTT. The chain couples TRBV20-1 to TRBJ1-1; 7 bases map to TRBD1. The CDR3 has 17 residues. V gave up 0 bases and J gave up 2 bases; unmatched junction bases: 12. Germline-derived CDR1 and CDR2 are DFQATT and SNEGSKA (reference sequence).

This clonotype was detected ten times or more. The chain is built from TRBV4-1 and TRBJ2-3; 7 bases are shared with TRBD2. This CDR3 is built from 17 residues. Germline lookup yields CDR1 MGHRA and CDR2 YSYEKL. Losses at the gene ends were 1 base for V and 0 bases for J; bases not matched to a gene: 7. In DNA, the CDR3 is TGCGCCAGCAGCCAAGGCCCGGGGGGATCTAGCACAGATACGCAGTATTTT. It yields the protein CASSQGPGGSSTDTQYF.

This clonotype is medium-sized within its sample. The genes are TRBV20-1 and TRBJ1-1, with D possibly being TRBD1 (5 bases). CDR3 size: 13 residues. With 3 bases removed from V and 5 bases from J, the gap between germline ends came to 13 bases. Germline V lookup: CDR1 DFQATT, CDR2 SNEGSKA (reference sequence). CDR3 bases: TGCAGTGCTAGCCGGGACCCCGGGACTGAAGCTTTCTTT. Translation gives CSASRDPGTEAFF.

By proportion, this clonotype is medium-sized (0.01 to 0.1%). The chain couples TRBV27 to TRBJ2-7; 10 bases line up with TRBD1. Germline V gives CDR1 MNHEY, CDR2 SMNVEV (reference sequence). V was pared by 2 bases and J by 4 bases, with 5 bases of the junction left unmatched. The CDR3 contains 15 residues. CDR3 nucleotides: TGTGCCAGCAGTTTAGCGACAGGGGGCGGGTACGAGCAGTACTTC. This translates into CASSLATGGGYEQYF.

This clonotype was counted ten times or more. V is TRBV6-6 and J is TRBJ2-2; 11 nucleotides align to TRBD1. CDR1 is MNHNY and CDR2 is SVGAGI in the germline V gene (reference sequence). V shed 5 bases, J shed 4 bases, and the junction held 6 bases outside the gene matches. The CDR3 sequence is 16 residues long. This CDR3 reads CASSGGQGVITGELFF. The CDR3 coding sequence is TGTGCCAGCAGTGGGGGACAGGGGGTAATCACCGGGGAGCTGTTTTTT.

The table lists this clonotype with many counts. The CDR3 loop is CASSSRQGAGEQYF. The CDR3 bases are TGTGCCAGCAGCTCCAGACAGGGGGCGGGGGAGCAGTACTTC. This chain uses TRBV5-5 with TRBJ2-7, with TRBD1 matching 10 bases. V gave up 3 bases and J gave up 7 bases; unmatched junction bases: 7. The CDR3 runs 14 residues. Germline CDR1 reads SGHKS; CDR2 reads YYEKEE (reference sequence).

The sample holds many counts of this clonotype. Here the CDR3 reads CASSKLEGGRNYGYTF. In nucleotides, the CDR3 is TGTGCCAGCAGCAAACTCGAAGGGGGAAGAAACTATGGCTACACCTTC. The chain links TRBV12-3 or TRBV12-4 to TRBJ1-2; possible D gene TRBD1, 6 bases. The germline V and J ends were trimmed by 6 bases and 2 bases, with 19 bases remaining between them. This CDR3 contains 16 residues.

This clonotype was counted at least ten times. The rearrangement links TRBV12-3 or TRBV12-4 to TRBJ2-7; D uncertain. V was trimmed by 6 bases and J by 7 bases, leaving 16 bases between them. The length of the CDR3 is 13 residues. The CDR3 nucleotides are TGTGCCAGCAGCGGTGGCGCGGCCTGGGAGCAGTACTTC. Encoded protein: CASSGGAAWEQYF.

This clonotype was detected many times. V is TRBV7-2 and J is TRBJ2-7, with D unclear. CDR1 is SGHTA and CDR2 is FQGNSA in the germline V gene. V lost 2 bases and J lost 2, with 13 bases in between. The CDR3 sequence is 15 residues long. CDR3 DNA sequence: TGTGCCAGCAGCTTAATCCCCGGCGTTGCCTACGAGCAGTACTTC. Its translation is CASSLIPGVAYEQYF.

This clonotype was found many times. CDR3 region: CASSSRQGGNTIYF. In DNA, the CDR3 is TGTGCCAGCAGTTCCAGACAGGGAGGAAACACCATATATTTT. The chain combines TRBV6-5 with TRBJ1-3; 7 bases line up with TRBD1. The CDR3 spans 14 residues. Germline loops: CDR1 MNHEY, CDR2 SVGAGI. V shed 4 bases, J shed 4 bases, and the junction held 4 bases outside the gene matches.